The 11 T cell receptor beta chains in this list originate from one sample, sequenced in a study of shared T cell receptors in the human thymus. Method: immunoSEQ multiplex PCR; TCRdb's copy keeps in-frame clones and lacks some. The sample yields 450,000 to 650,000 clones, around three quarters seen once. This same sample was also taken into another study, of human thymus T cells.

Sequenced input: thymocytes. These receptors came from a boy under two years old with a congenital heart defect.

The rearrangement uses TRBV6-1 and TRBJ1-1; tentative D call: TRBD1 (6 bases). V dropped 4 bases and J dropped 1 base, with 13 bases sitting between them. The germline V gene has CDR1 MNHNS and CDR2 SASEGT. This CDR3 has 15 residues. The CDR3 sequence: CASSVSGGENTEAFF. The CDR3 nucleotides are TGTGCCAGCAGTGTCTCGGGGGGCGAGAACACTGAAGCTTTCTTT.

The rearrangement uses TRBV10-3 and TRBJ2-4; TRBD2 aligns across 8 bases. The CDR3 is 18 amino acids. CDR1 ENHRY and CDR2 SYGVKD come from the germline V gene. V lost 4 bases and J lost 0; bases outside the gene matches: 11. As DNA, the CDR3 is TGTGCCATCAGTGGAGGGACTAGACCACCTTTAGCCAAAAACATTCAGTACTTC. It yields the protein CAISGGTRPPLAKNIQYF.

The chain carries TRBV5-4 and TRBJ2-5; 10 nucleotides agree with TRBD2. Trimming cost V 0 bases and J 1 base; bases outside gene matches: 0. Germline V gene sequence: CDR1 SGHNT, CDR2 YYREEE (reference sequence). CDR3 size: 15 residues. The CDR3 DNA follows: TGTGCCAGCAGCTTGGGGACTAGCGGCCAAGAGACCCAGTACTTC. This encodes CASSLGTSGQETQYF.

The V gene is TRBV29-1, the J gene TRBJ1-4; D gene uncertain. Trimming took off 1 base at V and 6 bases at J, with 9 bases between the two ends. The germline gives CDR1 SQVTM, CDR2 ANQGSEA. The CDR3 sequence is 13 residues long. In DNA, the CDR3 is TGCAGCGTTGAAGGCCGGTCGGATGAAAAACTGTTTTTT. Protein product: CSVEGRSDEKLFF.

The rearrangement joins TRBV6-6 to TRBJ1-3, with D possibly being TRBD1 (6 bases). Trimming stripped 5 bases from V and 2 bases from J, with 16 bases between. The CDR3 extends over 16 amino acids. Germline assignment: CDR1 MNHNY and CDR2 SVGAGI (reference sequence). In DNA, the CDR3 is TGTGCCAGCAGTCAACGACAGGCCTCCCCTGGAAACACCATATATTTT. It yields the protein CASSQRQASPGNTIYF.

CDR3 region: CASTVGKREGRPLEQYF. For the CDR3, the DNA is TGTGCCAGCACGGTTGGAAAGCGGGAGGGCCGGCCCCTCGAGCAGTACTTC. This chain uses TRBV7-8 with TRBJ2-7; 10 bases fit TRBD2. V lost 7 bases, J lost 6 bases, and 18 bases stayed unmatched. The CDR3 has 17 amino acids. The germline CDR1 and CDR2 sequences are SGHVS and FQNEAQ.

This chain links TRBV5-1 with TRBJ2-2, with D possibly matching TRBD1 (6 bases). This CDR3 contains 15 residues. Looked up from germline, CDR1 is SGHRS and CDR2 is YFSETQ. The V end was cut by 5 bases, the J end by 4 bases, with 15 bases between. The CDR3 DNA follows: TGCGCCAGCAGGGGCAGGGACACACCCACCGGGGAGCTGTTTTTT. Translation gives CASRGRDTPTGELFF.

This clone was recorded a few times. The chain's CDR3 is CASSLGSTLRSYEQYF. Written as DNA, the CDR3 is TGCGCCAGCAGCCTGGGGAGTACCCTTCGGTCCTACGAGCAGTACTTC. This sequence joins TRBV5-1 and TRBJ2-7; D might be TRBD2 (5 bases). The V end was cut by 4 bases, the J end by 1 base, with 18 bases between. The CDR3 is made up of 16 amino acids. Germline CDR1 and CDR2: SGHRS and YFSETQ.

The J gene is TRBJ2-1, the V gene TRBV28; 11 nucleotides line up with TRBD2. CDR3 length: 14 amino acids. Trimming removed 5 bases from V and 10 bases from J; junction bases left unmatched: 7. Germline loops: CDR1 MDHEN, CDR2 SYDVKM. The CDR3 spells CASSKLAGVYEQFF. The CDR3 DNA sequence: TGTGCCAGCAGTAAACTAGCGGGAGTATACGAGCAGTTCTTC.

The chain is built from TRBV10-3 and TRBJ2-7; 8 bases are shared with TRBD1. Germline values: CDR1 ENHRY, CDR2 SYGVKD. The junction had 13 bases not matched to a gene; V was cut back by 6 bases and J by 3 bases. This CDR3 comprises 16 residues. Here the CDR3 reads CAIRRFDRGSRYEQYF. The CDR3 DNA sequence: TGTGCCATCAGGCGCTTCGACAGGGGTAGTCGCTACGAGCAGTACTTC.

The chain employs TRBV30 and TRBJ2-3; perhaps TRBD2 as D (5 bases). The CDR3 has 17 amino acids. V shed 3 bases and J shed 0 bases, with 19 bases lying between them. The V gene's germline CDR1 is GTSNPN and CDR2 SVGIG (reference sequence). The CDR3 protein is CAWRRVLDTTSTDTQYF. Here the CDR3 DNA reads TGTGCCTGGAGGAGGGTATTAGACACCACTAGCACAGATACGCAGTATTTT. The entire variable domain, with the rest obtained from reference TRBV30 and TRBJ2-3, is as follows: SQTIHQWPATLVQPVGSPLSLECTVEGTSNPNLYWYRQAAGRGLQLLFYSVGIGQISSEVPQNLSASRPQDRQFILSSKKLLLSDSGFYLCAWRRVLDTTSTDTQYFGPGTRLTVL.